This entry describes one T cell receptor beta chain. Participant age was roughly 18 to 95 years, and participants resided in roughly 25 US areas. Clinical histories supplied by participants themselves formed the basis of cohort assignment. The protocol was immunoSEQ multiplex PCR, while the TCRdb copy is restricted to in-frame clones and leaves out a portion. The sample gives about 210,000 clones, 81% of which show up once; more than 8.5% is in the top ten. The data were obtained in a study of blood T cell repertoires in COVID-19. Study in general: Spain, Italy and the United States supplied samples that represented acute and convalescent COVID-19. In each case, the material was cDNA or gDNA derived from T cells, B-cell-depleted T cells, or PBMCs.

Trimming took off 6 bases at V and 3 bases at J, with 6 bases between the two ends. Germline lookup yields CDR1 DFQATT and CDR2 SNEGSKA (reference sequence). The length of the CDR3 is 11 residues. This rearrangement joins TRBV20-1 to TRBJ2-1; D might be TRBD2 (6 bases). Sequences were obtained from PBMCs or T cells enriched from blood (not recorded which). The clonotype originates from a woman aged 45-59 years with acute COVID-19. CDR3 sequence reads: CSAGGYNEQFF. CDR3 nucleotide sequence: TGCAGTGCGGGGGGCTACAATGAGCAGTTCTTC.